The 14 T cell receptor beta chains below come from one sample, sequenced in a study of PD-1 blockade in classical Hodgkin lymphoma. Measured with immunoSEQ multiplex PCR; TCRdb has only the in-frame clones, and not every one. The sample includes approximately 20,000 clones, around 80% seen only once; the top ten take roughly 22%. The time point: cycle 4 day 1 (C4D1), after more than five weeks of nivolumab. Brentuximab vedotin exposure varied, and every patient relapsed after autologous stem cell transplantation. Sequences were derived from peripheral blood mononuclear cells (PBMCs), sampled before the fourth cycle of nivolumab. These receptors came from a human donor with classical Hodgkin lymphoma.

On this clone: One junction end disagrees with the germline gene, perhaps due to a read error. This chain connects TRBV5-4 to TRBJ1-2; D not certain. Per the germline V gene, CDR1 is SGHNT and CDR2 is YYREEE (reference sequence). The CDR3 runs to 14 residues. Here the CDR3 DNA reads TGCGCCAGCAGCCAAGAACGTGGCCGGTATGGCTACACCTTC. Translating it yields CASSQERGRYGYTF.

The CDR3, as DNA: TGTGCCAGCAGCGAGGGCAGCTCTGGAAACACCATATATTTT. This gives the protein CASSEGSSGNTIYF. The chain employs TRBV5-4 and TRBJ1-3; D is unclear. Germline V gene data show CDR1 as SGHNT and CDR2 as YYREEE (reference sequence). CDR3 length: 14 amino acids. Trimming pared 4 bases from V and 0 bases from J, leaving 8 bases between. The whole variable domain, remainder taken from reference TRBV5-4 and TRBJ1-3, is ETGVTQSPTHLIKTRGQQVTLRCSSQSGHNTVSWYQQALGQGPQFIFQYYREEENGRGNFPPRFSGLQFPNYSSELNVNALELDDSALYLCASSEGSSGNTIYFGEGSWLTVV.

The CDR3 is CASSFPGHVNTEAFF. CDR3 DNA: TGTGCCAGCAGCTTCCCGGGACACGTTAACACTGAAGCTTTCTTT. J is TRBJ1-1 and V is TRBV5-6; D is possibly TRBD1 (6 bases). Trimming pared 2 bases from V and 2 bases from J, leaving 13 bases between. The germline CDR1 and CDR2 sequences are SGHDT and YYEEEE. The CDR3 has 15 amino acids.

CDR3 amino acids: CASSYQRRTNTGELFF. DNA for the CDR3: TGTGCCAGCAGTTACCAACGACGGACGAACACCGGGGAGCTGTTTTTT. The rearrangement uses TRBV6-5 and TRBJ2-2, with D unclear. V was shortened by 2 bases and J by 0 bases, with 10 bases between the two germline ends. Germline values: CDR1 MNHEY, CDR2 SVGAGI. The CDR3 sequence is 16 residues long.

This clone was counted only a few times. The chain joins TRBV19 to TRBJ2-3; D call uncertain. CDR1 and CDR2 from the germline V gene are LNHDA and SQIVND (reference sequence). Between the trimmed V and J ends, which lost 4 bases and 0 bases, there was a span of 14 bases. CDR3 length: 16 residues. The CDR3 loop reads CASSTTQVLSTDTQYF. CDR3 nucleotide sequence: TGTGCCAGTAGTACCACGCAGGTCCTTAGCACAGATACGCAGTATTTT.

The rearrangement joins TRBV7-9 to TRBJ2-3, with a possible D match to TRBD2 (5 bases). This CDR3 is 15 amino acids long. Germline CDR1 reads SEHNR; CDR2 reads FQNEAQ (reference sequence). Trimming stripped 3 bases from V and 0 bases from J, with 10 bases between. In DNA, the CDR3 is TGTGCCAGCAGCTTTAGTGAGCGGAGCACAGATACGCAGTATTTT. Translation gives CASSFSERSTDTQYF.

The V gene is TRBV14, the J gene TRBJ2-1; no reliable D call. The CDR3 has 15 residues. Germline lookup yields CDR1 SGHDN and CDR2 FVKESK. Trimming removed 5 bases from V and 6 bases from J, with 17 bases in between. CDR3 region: CASSGSGPFGNEQFF. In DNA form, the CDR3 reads TGTGCCAGCAGCGGGTCAGGTCCTTTCGGCAATGAGCAGTTCTTC.

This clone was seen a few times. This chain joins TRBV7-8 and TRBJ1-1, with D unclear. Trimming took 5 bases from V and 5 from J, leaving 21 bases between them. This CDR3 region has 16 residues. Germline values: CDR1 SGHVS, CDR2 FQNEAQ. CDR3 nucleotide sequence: TGTGCCAGCAGCCCGCTCAGAGGACGTCTATTTACTGAAGCTTTCTTT. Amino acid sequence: CASSPLRGRLFTEAFF.

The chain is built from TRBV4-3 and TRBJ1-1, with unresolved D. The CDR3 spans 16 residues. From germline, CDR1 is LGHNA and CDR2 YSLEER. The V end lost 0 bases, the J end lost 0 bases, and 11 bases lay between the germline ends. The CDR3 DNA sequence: TGCGCCAGCAGCCAAGACAGGTCCGGTTTGAACACTGAAGCTTTCTTT. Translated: CASSQDRSGLNTEAFF.

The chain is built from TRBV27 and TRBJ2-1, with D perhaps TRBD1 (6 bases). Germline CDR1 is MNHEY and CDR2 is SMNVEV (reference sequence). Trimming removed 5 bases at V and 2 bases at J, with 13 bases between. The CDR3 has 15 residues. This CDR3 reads CASSPTGQPYNEQFF. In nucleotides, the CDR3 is TGTGCCAGCAGTCCTACGGGACAACCCTACAATGAGCAGTTCTTC.

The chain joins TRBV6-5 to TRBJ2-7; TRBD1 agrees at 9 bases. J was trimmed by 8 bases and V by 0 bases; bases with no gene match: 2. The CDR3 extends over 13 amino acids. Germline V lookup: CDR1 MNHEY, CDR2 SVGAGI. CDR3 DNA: TGTGCCAGCAGTTACTCTACAGGGGGCAAGCAGTACTTC. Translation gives CASSYSTGGKQYF.

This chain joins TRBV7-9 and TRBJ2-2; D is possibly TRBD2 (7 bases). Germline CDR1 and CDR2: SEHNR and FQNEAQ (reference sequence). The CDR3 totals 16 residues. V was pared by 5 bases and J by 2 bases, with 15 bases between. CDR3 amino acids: CASSPPSGGNTGELFF. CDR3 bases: TGTGCCAGCAGCCCTCCCTCGGGGGGCAACACCGGGGAGCTGTTTTTT.

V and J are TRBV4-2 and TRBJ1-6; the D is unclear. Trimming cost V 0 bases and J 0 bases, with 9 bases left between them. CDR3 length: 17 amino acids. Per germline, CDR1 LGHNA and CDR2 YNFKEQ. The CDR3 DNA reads TGTGCCAGCAGCCAAGAGGGCGGAAGCTCCTATAATTCACCCCTCCACTTT. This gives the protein CASSQEGGSSYNSPLHF.

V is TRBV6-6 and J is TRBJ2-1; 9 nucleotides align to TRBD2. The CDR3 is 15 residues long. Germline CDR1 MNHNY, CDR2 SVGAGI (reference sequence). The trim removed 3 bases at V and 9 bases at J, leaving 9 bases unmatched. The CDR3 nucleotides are TGTGCCAGCAGTTATTTGGCGGGGGGGCCCCCTGAGCAGTTCTTC. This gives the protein CASSYLAGGPPEQFF.